Listed here is a single T cell receptor (beta chain). Its antigen is unidentified. The data derive from a study of cytomegalovirus exposure and HLA in healthy donors. The length of the CDR3 is 13 residues. The ends were cut back, 6 bases at V and 4 bases at J, with 12 bases in the middle. CDR1 is SGHVS and CDR2 is FQNEAQ in the germline V gene. PCR primers comprised 60 Vbeta and 13 Jbeta primers. Authors' processing steps: Later, an analysis found 80 million or so unique TCR beta chains, and about 10 million of these were shared. Sequencing used immunoSEQ multiplex PCR; TCRdb keeps in-frame clones, though not all of them. Clone size and the V and J calls come from that table; the DNA yielded D and trimming. This sample yields 150,000 to 200,000 clones, of which about four fifths are seen a single time; around 5% belongs to the top ten. Findings of the study overall: In a later analysis, TCR beta V- and J-gene trimming showed a link to a missense DCLRE1C variant.

The specimen sequenced was PBMCs. V and J are TRBV7-8 and TRBJ1-1; D is undetermined. The source is a girl aged 5-17 years in good health and CMV-seropositive. CDR3 in amino acids: CASSFTPVTEAFF. In nucleotides, the CDR3 is TGTGCCAGCAGTTTCACGCCAGTCACTGAAGCTTTCTTT.